The rows below give T cell receptor beta chains drawn from one sample of a study of regulatory T cells in long-lasting Graves disease. TCRdb reanalysed the multiplex PCR reads using MiXCR and keeps one entry per CDR3 protein. The table shows 200,000 to 250,000 distinct CDR3 sequences, with around 21% occurring only once. The sample in question was peripheral blood mononuclear cells (PBMCs), obtained at new diagnosis, from a patient treated with antithyroid drugs. The receptor set was obtained from a female donor with Graves disease. Each CDR3 is given with its conserved first and last residue. Each record gives: J gene, V gene, CDR3 protein.

TRBJ1-5 | TRBV7-2 | CASSPESGVQPQHF
TRBJ2-5 | TRBV7-2 | CASSSGRDNRWETQYF
TRBJ1-5 | TRBV6-1 | CASSGTNRNQPQHF
TRBJ2-2 | TRBV28 | CASTLPTSEINTGELFF
TRBJ2-3 | TRBV10-3 | CAIRGATTEGPDTQYF
TRBJ2-1 | TRBV20-1 | CSARESGGGEQFF
TRBJ1-4 | TRBV18 | CASSPNRGYEKLFF
TRBJ2-5 | TRBV7-2 | CASSLGTSGRGKTQYF
TRBJ1-5 | TRBV19 | CASSIWGVNQPQHF
TRBJ2-4 | TRBV11-2 | CASSLSSGVNIQYF
TRBJ2-3 | TRBV11-2 | CASLTSGRPDTQYF
TRBJ2-6 | TRBV28 | CASSFSLSFSGANVLTF
TRBJ2-1 | TRBV2 | CASRQWNEQFF